This T cell receptor beta chain was obtained from a study of CD8 T cells in ankylosing spondylitis. General study points: Reactive arthritis synovial fluid and blood previously showed some of these motif variants. Disease-linked clones proved CD8+ and comparatively uncommon in peripheral blood. Reportedly, disease-linked clones are significantly enriched in ankylosing spondylitis patients' matched synovial fluid. Typical of ankylosing spondylitis blood, it appeared, was a TCR beta motif of under 10 highly homologous variants.

There are 15 residues in the CDR3. From germline, CDR1 is LGHNA and CDR2 YSLEER. With V trimmed by 0 bases and J by 7 bases, 6 bases remained unmatched. This clonotype was recorded a few times. Its antigen remains unidentified. Quantitative 5'-RACE with molecular barcodes produced the TCR beta libraries. TCRdb itself ran the 5' RACE reads through MiXCR, one entry per CDR3 protein. Of about 750,000 distinct CDR3 sequences listed, 15% to 20% are singletons. The receptor comes from a male donor with ankylosing spondylitis. Specimen: blood, either unsorted or a sorted T cell fraction (not recorded which). The rearrangement joins TRBV4-3 to TRBJ2-1; 7 bases agree with TRBD2. The CDR3 sequence: CASSQDGRGGNEQFF. The CDR3 region has the DNA TGCGCCAGCAGCCAAGATGGGAGGGGAGGTAATGAGCAGTTCTTC.